Listed below are T cell receptor beta chains from one sample, sequenced in a study of shared clonotypes between healthy human individuals. The table came from immunoSEQ multiplex PCR; TCRdb's copy has only in-frame clones and leaves some out. Of 850,000 to 1,100,000 clones in the sample, about 80% were seen once. The sample taken for sequencing was memory CD4+ T cells from PBMCs. These receptors all stem from a young man in good health. Some clones in this sample may be carry-over from other donors' samples. The CDR3 runs from the conserved cysteine through the conserved F or W. D genes are given only for firm matches. A row's size may be missing; if present it is once, few, many or a size class.

TRBV18	.	TRBJ2-1	.	CASSAGTNSYNEQFF	TGTGCCAGCTCAGCCGGGACCAACTCCTACAATGAGCAGTTCTTC
TRBV28	once	TRBJ1-4	.	CASSFRSQATNEKLFF	TGTGCCAGCAGTTTCCGGTCCCAGGCAACTAATGAAAAACTGTTTTTT
TRBV5-1	.	TRBJ2-3	.	CASSLVGTRLTDTQYF	TGCGCCAGCAGCTTAGTAGGGACCCGACTCACAGATACGCAGTATTTT
TRBV6-4	.	TRBJ2-3	TRBD2	CASSPGLADATDTQYF	TGTGCCAGCAGTCCGGGACTAGCGGATGCTACAGATACGCAGTATTTT
TRBV11-2	.	TRBJ2-7	TRBD2	CASKAGTSAALAAYEQYF	TGTGCCAGCAAGGCCGGGACTAGCGCCGCCTTGGCCGCCTACGAGCAGTACTTC
TRBV6-1	.	TRBJ1-4	.	CASREKGATNEKLFF	TGTGCCAGCCGGGAAAAGGGGGCAACTAATGAAAAACTGTTTTTT
TRBV4-1	many	TRBJ2-7	TRBD2	CASSVTLTSGSSYEQYF	TGCGCCAGCAGCGTGACTCTGACTAGCGGGAGTTCCTACGAGCAGTACTTC
TRBV19	.	TRBJ1-5	TRBD1	CASRSAGGGQPQHF	TGTGCCAGTCGCTCAGCAGGGGGCGGTCAGCCCCAGCATTTT
TRBV6-6	.	TRBJ2-7	TRBD1	CASNAGDRGYYEQYF	TGTGCCAGCAATGCGGGGGACAGGGGGTACTACGAGCAGTACTTC
TRBV6-5	.	TRBJ1-2	.	CASGPWEGDVNGYTF	TGTGCCAGCGGTCCGTGGGAGGGCGACGTTAATGGCTACACCTTC
TRBV6-5	.	TRBJ2-1	TRBD2	CASSSGTSEIYEQFF	TGTGCCAGCAGTTCCGGGACTAGCGAGATCTATGAGCAGTTCTTC
TRBV28	.	TRBJ1-4	TRBD1	CASRAGGFNEKLFF	TGTGCCAGCAGGGCAGGGGGCTTCAACGAAAAACTGTTTTTT
TRBV5-1	.	TRBJ2-1	TRBD1	CASSLGAGGTSYNEQFF	TGCGCCAGCAGCTTGGGGGCAGGGGGCACCTCCTACAATGAGCAGTTCTTC
TRBV7-9	few	TRBJ2-5	TRBD2	CASSSGTSGREQYF	TGTGCCAGCAGCTCCGGGACTAGCGGGAGAGAGCAGTACTTC
TRBV6-1	.	TRBJ2-1	.	CASSEDPSSYNEQFF	TGTGCCAGCAGTGAAGACCCGAGCTCCTACAATGAGCAGTTCTTC
TRBV19	.	TRBJ2-7	TRBD2	CASSGAVAGGYEQYF	TGTGCCAGTAGCGGAGCCGTCGCGGGAGGATACGAGCAGTACTTC
TRBV19	.	TRBJ2-1	.	CASSTIGRYNEQFF	TGTGCCAGTAGTACAATCGGAAGATACAATGAGCAGTTCTTC
TRBV2	.	TRBJ1-5	.	CASSGDVGNQPQHF	TGTGCCAGCAGTGGGGACGTGGGCAATCAGCCCCAGCATTTT
TRBV18	.	TRBJ2-1	.	CASSPRGSYNEQFF	TGTGCCAGCTCACCCCGGGGCTCCTACAATGAGCAGTTCTTC
TRBV7-9	.	TRBJ2-7	.	CASSFYPYEQYF	TGTGCCAGCAGCTTTTACCCCTACGAGCAGTACTTC
TRBV28	.	TRBJ2-5	.	CASQEAQETQYF	TGTGCCAGCCAAGAAGCACAAGAGACCCAGTACTTC
TRBV30	.	TRBJ1-1	.	CAWQRIGGAFF	TGTGCCTGGCAGCGAATAGGGGGGGCTTTCTTT
TRBV14	.	TRBJ1-1	.	CASSQGFSITEAFF	TGTGCCAGCAGCCAAGGGTTTTCAATCACTGAAGCTTTCTTT